These 10 T cell receptor beta chains came from one sample sequenced in a study of shared clonotypes between healthy human individuals. Sequencing was performed with immunoSEQ multiplex PCR; in TCRdb, only in-frame clones are kept and a portion is missing. Of 700,000 or so clones listed, 72% are singletons. What was sequenced was memory CD4+ T cells sorted from blood. The subset was: CD45RA-negative fraction. The source is a woman between 25 and 40 years old in good health.

The V gene is TRBV9, the J gene TRBJ2-5; 12 bases align to TRBD2. Germline V gives CDR1 SGDLS, CDR2 YYNGEE. Trimming removed 4 bases from V and 9 bases from J; junction bases left unmatched: 13. CDR3 length: 16 amino acids. The CDR3 spells CASSPRLAGVAEAQYF. The DNA of the CDR3 is TGTGCCAGCAGCCCCAGACTAGCGGGAGTCGCTGAGGCCCAGTACTTC.

The chain is built from TRBV7-2 and TRBJ2-3, with D perhaps TRBD1 or TRBD2 (5 bases each). Germline CDR1 SGHTA, CDR2 FQGNSA. The V end was cut by 5 bases, the J end by 1 base, with 13 bases between. The CDR3 contains 15 residues. This CDR3 reads CASSGDLRRTDTQYF. CDR3 nucleotides: TGTGCCAGCAGCGGGGACCTCCGTCGCACAGATACGCAGTATTTT.

Comment on this clone: Within the sample, other DNA sequences also encode this same CDR3. This chain links TRBV28 with TRBJ2-5; possible D gene TRBD1, 6 bases. The J call may be wrong; the DNA end is better matched by TRBJ2-7. The CDR3 totals 12 residues. Germline V lookup: CDR1 MDHEN, CDR2 SYDVKM. CDR3 nucleotides: TGTGCCAGCAGTGGGGGCCAATACGAGCAGTACTTC. It yields the protein CASSGGQYEQYF.

This sequence joins TRBV27 and TRBJ2-1; possible D gene TRBD2, 5 bases. This CDR3 has 13 amino acids. The germline V gene encodes CDR1 MNHEY and CDR2 SMNVEV (reference sequence). V dropped 6 bases and J dropped 0 bases, with 6 bases sitting between them. CDR3 nucleotides: TGTGCCAGCAGAGACTACTCCTACAATGAGCAGTTCTTC. This codes for CASRDYSYNEQFF.

The chain has TRBV28 and TRBJ1-6; 11 positions agree with TRBD1. The CDR3 has 14 residues. V trimming: 6 bases; J trimming: 9 bases; junction bases outside the gene matches: 4. In germline, CDR1 is MDHEN, CDR2 SYDVKM. The CDR3 DNA follows: TGTGCCAGCAGGCCTGGACAGGGGGCTTCACCCCTCCACTTT. Translating it yields CASRPGQGASPLHF.

This clone was counted between two and nine times. V and J are TRBV28 and TRBJ2-1; 10 nucleotides align to TRBD2. With V trimmed by 3 bases and J by 3 bases, 14 bases remained unmatched. CDR1 MDHEN and CDR2 SYDVKM come from the germline V gene. CDR3 length: 19 amino acids. CDR3 in amino acids: CASSFTSGVRPLNYNEQFF. As DNA, the CDR3 is TGTGCCAGCAGTTTCACTAGCGGGGTCCGCCCCCTGAACTACAATGAGCAGTTCTTC.

This chain joins TRBV5-6 and TRBJ1-2; D may be TRBD1 (5 bases). Deletions cut 5 bases from V and 4 bases from J, with 18 bases between. The CDR3 totals 15 residues. Germline V gene data show CDR1 as SGHDT and CDR2 as YYEEEE. CDR3 sequence: CASRVTGEGGYGYTF. In DNA, the CDR3 is TGTGCCAGCAGAGTTACAGGAGAAGGAGGCTATGGCTACACCTTC.

Concerning this clone: The sample carries other DNA sequences with the same CDR3. The chain employs TRBV10-3 and TRBJ2-1; unclear D gene. There are 11 residues in the CDR3. CDR1 ENHRY and CDR2 SYGVKD come from the germline V gene. V lost 4 bases and J lost 7, with 5 bases in between. CDR3 sequence reads: CAISAGNEQFF. Here the CDR3 DNA reads TGTGCCATCAGTGCCGGAAATGAGCAGTTCTTC.

The chain is built from TRBV15 and TRBJ1-5; no reliable D call. Between the trimmed V and J ends, which lost 0 bases and 4 bases, there was a span of 7 bases. The CDR3 covers 14 residues. CDR1 is LNHNV and CDR2 is YYDKDF in the germline V gene (reference sequence). The CDR3, as DNA: TGTGCCACCAGCAGAGATAAGGCGAATCAGCCCCAGCATTTT. Its translation is CATSRDKANQPQHF.

The rearrangement links TRBV5-4 to TRBJ1-2; D call uncertain. Per germline, CDR1 SGHNT and CDR2 YYREEE (reference sequence). CDR3 length: 14 amino acids. Trimming stripped 0 bases from V and 2 bases from J, with 8 bases between. In DNA, the CDR3 is TGTGCCAGCAGCTTGGACTGGGCGAACTATGGCTACACCTTC. Translating gives CASSLDWANYGYTF.